This T cell receptor beta chain was profiled in a study of cytomegalovirus exposure and HLA in healthy donors. Study observations and caveats: Most TCR sequences were seen very rarely across donors, but some public TCRs occurred in many. The study listed approximately 170 cytomegalovirus-associated TCR beta chains. In the 95 to 150 validation repertoires, a later analysis found that first-cohort TCR clusters tended to co-occur. CMV antigen specificity was confirmed in vitro for a few CMV-associated chains.

Per the germline V gene, CDR1 is GTSNPN and CDR2 is SVGIG (reference sequence). V was pared by 2 bases and J by 6 bases, with 11 bases between. This CDR3 is built from 12 residues. For this clone: The antigen is not known.

Sequenced by immunoSEQ multiplex PCR; TCRdb stores in-frame clones only, minus some. The sample yields about 330,000 clones, around 86% seen once. The chain is built from TRBV30 and TRBJ2-7, with no clear D. Material: PBMCs. The sequence was obtained from a woman between 18 and 29 years old in good health and CMV-seronegative. CDR3 sequence: CAWSHPPGEQYF. The CDR3 nucleotides read TGTGCCTGGAGTCATCCCCCGGGCGAGCAGTACTTC.